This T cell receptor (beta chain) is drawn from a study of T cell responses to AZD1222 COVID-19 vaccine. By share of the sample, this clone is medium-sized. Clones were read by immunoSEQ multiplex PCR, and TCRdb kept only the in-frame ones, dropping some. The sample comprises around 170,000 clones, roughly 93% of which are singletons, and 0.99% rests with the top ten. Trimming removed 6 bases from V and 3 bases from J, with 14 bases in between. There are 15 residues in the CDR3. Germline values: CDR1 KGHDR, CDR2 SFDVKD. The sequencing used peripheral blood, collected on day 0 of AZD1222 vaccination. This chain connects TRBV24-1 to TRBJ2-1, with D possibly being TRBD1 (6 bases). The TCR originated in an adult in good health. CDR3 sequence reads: CATSHRDILYNEQFF. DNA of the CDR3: TGTGCCACCAGTCACAGGGACATCCTCTACAATGAGCAGTTCTTC.